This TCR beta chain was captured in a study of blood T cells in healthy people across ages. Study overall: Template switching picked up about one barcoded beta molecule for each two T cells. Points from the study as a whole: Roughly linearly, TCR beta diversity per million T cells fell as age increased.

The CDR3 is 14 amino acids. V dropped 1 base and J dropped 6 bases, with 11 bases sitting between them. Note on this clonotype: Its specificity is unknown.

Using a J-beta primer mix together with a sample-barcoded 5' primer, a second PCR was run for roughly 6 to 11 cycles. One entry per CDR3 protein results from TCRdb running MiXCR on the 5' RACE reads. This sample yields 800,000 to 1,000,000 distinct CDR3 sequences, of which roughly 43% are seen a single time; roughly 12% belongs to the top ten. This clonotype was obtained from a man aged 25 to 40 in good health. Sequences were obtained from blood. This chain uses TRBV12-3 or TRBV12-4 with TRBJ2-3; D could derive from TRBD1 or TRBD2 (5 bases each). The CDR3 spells CASSLGGTPDTQYF. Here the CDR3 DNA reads TGTGCCAGCAGTTTAGGAGGGACCCCGGATACGCAGTATTTT.